The 9 T cell receptor beta chains in this list originate from one sample, sequenced in a study of shared clonotypes between healthy human individuals (dated by TCRdb to the early 2020s). Libraries came from the immunoSEQ multiplex PCR assay. TCRdb limited this immuneACCESS table to in-frame rearrangements with V and J called. A share of clones is missing; checked studies link under half to unresolved V genes, and the rest is unexplained. The sample data list about 1.4 million clones, and around 97% of these were observed just once. Clones ranked in the top ten supply 1.2% of the sample. Sequenced: naive CD4+ T cells sorted from blood. In light of the paper, this sample's cell subset or site label describes: CD45RA+ positively selected. The receptors were sampled from a man aged 25-45 years in good health.

J is TRBJ1-1 and V is TRBV19, with a tentative D call TRBD1 (6 bases). Germline V gives CDR1 LNHDA, CDR2 SQIVND (reference sequence). This CDR3 is built from 12 residues. Trimming removed 3 bases from V and 11 bases from J, with 13 bases in between. The CDR3 DNA follows: TGTGCCAGTAGTATTTTGGGGGGCCGGGCTTTCTTT. It codes for CASSILGGRAFF. Full variable domain (missing parts from reference TRBV19 and TRBJ1-1): DGGITQSPKYLFRKEGQNVTLSCEQNLNHDAMYWYRQDPGQGLRLIYYSQIVNDFQKGDIAEGYSVSREKKESFPLTVTSAQKNPTAFYLCASSILGGRAFFGQGTRLTVV.

The rearrangement joins TRBV28 to TRBJ2-7; D may be TRBD2 (6 bases). CDR3 length: 12 amino acids. Trimming took 11 bases from V and 2 from J, leaving 13 bases between them. The germline gives CDR1 MDHEN, CDR2 SYDVKM. The CDR3 protein is CAAAGGTYEQYF. Written as DNA, the CDR3 is TGTGCCGCCGCCGGGGGAACCTACGAGCAGTACTTC. Variable domain in full (rest from reference TRBV28 and TRBJ2-7): DVKVTQSSRYLVKRTGEKVFLECVQDMDHENMFWYRQDPGLGLRLIYFSYDVKMKEKGDIPEGYSVSREKKERFSLILESASTNQTSMYLCAAAGGTYEQYFGPGTRLTVT.

In this sample, this clone turned up once. Written as DNA, the CDR3 is TGCAGCGTTGATCGAGGAGGGGAGCTGTTTTTT. Its translation: CSVDRGGELFF. V gene TRBV29-1 combines with J gene TRBJ2-2, with no clear D. With 3 bases removed from V and 8 bases from J, the gap between germline ends came to 7 bases. This CDR3 is built from 11 residues. Germline V lookup: CDR1 SQVTM, CDR2 ANQGSEA.

The chain uses TRBV18 and TRBJ1-4; a weak D match, TRBD1 (5 bases). Germline CDR1 and CDR2: KGHSH and LQKENI. V was clipped by 6 bases and J by 3 bases, with 14 bases between them. There are 15 residues in the CDR3. The chain's CDR3 is CASSLLGEANEKLFF. CDR3 sequence (DNA): TGTGCCAGCTCTCTCTTAGGGGAGGCTAATGAAAAACTGTTTTTT.

The chain couples TRBV27 to TRBJ2-1; weak D call: TRBD2 (6 bases). The length of the CDR3 is 14 residues. Germline V gene lookup returns CDR1 MNHEY and CDR2 SMNVEV (reference sequence). V dropped 3 bases and J dropped 5 bases, with 11 bases sitting between them. As DNA, the CDR3 is TGTGCCAGCAGTTTGAGGAGGGTCCACAATGAGCAGTTCTTC. The encoded protein is CASSLRRVHNEQFF.

The chain is built from TRBV7-6 and TRBJ2-5, with D perhaps being TRBD1 or TRBD2 (6 bases each). Per the germline V gene, CDR1 is SGHVS and CDR2 is FNYEAQ. The CDR3 contains 15 residues. V was shortened by 5 bases and J by 4 bases, with 17 bases between the two germline ends. The CDR3 DNA is TGTGCCAGCAGCCAGCAAGTTCGGGGGCCAGAGACCCAGTACTTC. Amino acids: CASSQQVRGPETQYF.

This rearrangement joins TRBV5-4 to TRBJ2-3; D not resolved. Per germline, CDR1 SGHNT and CDR2 YYREEE (reference sequence). The CDR3 sequence is 14 residues long. The germline V and J ends were trimmed by 5 bases and 3 bases, with 13 bases remaining between them. In DNA form, the CDR3 reads TGTGCCAGCAGTTTAGAGGTCCCAACAGATACGCAGTATTTT. Translation: CASSLEVPTDTQYF.

Notes on this clone: The same CDR3 is also encoded by other DNA sequences in this sample. The chain recombines TRBV30 with TRBJ1-5, with D hard to call. The CDR3 totals 14 residues. Trimming took off 0 bases at V and 2 bases at J, with 8 bases between the two ends. The V gene's germline CDR1 is GTSNPN and CDR2 SVGIG (reference sequence). The chain's CDR3 is CAWSVRQGNQPQHF. CDR3 bases: TGTGCCTGGAGTGTACGACAAGGCAATCAGCCCCAGCATTTT. Full variable domain (missing parts from reference TRBV30 and TRBJ1-5): SQTIHQWPATLVQPVGSPLSLECTVEGTSNPNLYWYRQAAGRGLQLLFYSVGIGQISSEVPQNLSASRPQDRQFILSSKKLLLSDSGFYLCAWSVRQGNQPQHFGDGTRLSIL.

The chain is built from TRBV6-1 and TRBJ1-4; 8 bases map to TRBD1. The CDR3 covers 15 residues. In germline, CDR1 is MNHNS, CDR2 SASEGT. J lost 3 bases, V lost 5 bases, and 5 bases had no gene match. The CDR3 DNA sequence: TGTGCCAGCAGTCAGAGGACAGGGTCTAATGAAAAACTGTTTTTT. This translates into CASSQRTGSNEKLFF.